The TCR beta chain under discussion was sequenced for a study of cytomegalovirus exposure and HLA in healthy donors. Study results and limitations: Later analysis associated a missense DCLRE1C variant with TCR beta V- and J-gene trimming.

Note on this clone: Antigen: not known.

The V gene end was trimmed by 1 base and the J gene end by 7 bases; junction bases not matched to a gene: 8. The CDR3 has 17 residues. Per germline, CDR1 MNHNS and CDR2 SASEGT. Primers included in the PCR were 60 Vbeta and 13 Jbeta primers. TCRdb's table, derived via immunoSEQ multiplex PCR, lists solely in-frame clones and lacks some. The repertoire includes 150,000 to 200,000 clones, around 76% of them detected once, and less than 2% sits in the top ten. This TCR was sampled from a man aged 30-40 years in good health and CMV-seronegative. The sequencing input was PBMCs. The rearrangement links TRBV6-1 to TRBJ2-4; 12 nucleotides align to TRBD2. The CDR3 DNA reads TGTGCCAGCAGTGAAGACGCTAGCGGGAGGGCCGATAACATTCAGTACTTC. Amino acid sequence: CASSEDASGRADNIQYF.